This paragraph reports one T cell receptor beta chain. Its cognate antigen is unknown. V was trimmed by 11 bases and J by 3 bases, leaving 10 bases between them. This CDR3 comprises 11 residues. Germline CDR1 reads MNHNY; CDR2 reads SVGAGI (reference sequence). The TCR beta cDNA libraries contained unique molecular identifiers. Some 450,000 cDNA molecules were recovered from an input of about 0.9 to 11 million T cells. Via MiXCR, TCRdb re-called the PCR reads, giving one row per CDR3 protein. The data show about 380,000 distinct CDR3 sequences, approximately 38% seen once. This record belongs to a study of post-analysis software for immune sequencing data. Overall study context: Progressive-relapsing, secondary progressive and relapsing-remitting multiple sclerosis were among the disease courses included.

General observations from the study: A few TRBV segments occurring more often in patients than controls included TRBV5-6, TRBV5-1 and TRBV20-1.

The specimen was blood. The sequence came from a girl aged 5 to 17 with multiple sclerosis. This chain links TRBV6-6 with TRBJ1-2; a possible D gene is TRBD1 (6 bases). CDR3 in DNA: TGTGCCGCACAGGGAGACTATGGCTACACCTTC. Translated: CAAQGDYGYTF.